This record concerns one T cell receptor beta chain sequence. For TCRbeta, the library was prepared with unique molecular identifiers. TCRdb reprocessed the PCR reads via MiXCR and lists one record per CDR3 protein. Found here are over 150,000 distinct CDR3 sequences, just over 14% of them singletons; the top ten hold around 13%. The data originate from a study of T-cell reconstitution after alpha-beta-depleted transplantation in children. The germline CDR1 and CDR2 sequences are KGHDR and SFDVKD. The CDR3 sequence is 13 residues long. Trimming cost V 8 bases and J 0 bases, with 8 bases left between them.

This chain joins TRBV24-1 and TRBJ2-3; D might be TRBD1 or TRBD2, each matching 6 bases. The source was PBMCs from the stem cell graft donor, collected from the stem cell graft. This TCR derives from a human donor who donated a stem cell graft to a child with acute lymphoblastic leukemia. The CDR3 sequence: CATKGGSTDTQYF. The CDR3 DNA reads TGTGCCACCAAGGGGGGTAGCACAGATACGCAGTATTTT.